The clone carrying this T cell receptor beta chain was counted many times. The sample comes from a study of T-cell memory formation after mild COVID-19. In TCRdb, the 5' RACE reads were re-called with MiXCR into one record per CDR3 protein. This sample has about 110,000 distinct CDR3 sequences, with around 15% found just once. This CDR3 contains 15 residues. V lost 0 bases to trimming and J lost 2 bases, with 10 bases between them. Germline V lookup: CDR1 KGHDR, CDR2 SFDVKD. The sequence was obtained from a man between 18 and 29 years old who had mild COVID-19 (a few samples of this study predate the infection). Cell type and time point are not known. The chain combines TRBV24-1 with TRBJ2-7; no clear D. The material sequenced was PBMCs or a T cell subset sorted from them (not recorded which). The CDR3 here is CATSDLQVQPYEQYV. Written as DNA, the CDR3 is TGTGCCACCAGTGATTTGCAAGTTCAGCCCTACGAGCAGTACGTC.